The 20 T cell receptor beta chains listed next were all sequenced from one sample in a study of CD8 T cells in Susac syndrome. Random-hexamer reverse transcription was applied to roughly 0.5 to 1 ug RNA. TCRdb passed the immunoSEQ multiplex PCR reads through MiXCR, listing each CDR3 protein once. The sample carries about 160,000 distinct CDR3 sequences, roughly 94% recorded once. Sequenced material: CD4+ T cells from PBMCs. Receptor source: a human donor with multiple sclerosis.

This clonotype has only one observation. V usage is TRBV29-1 and J usage is TRBJ2-5, with no clear D. CDR1 is SQVTM and CDR2 is ANQGSEA in the germline V gene. The CDR3 covers 13 residues. With 3 bases removed from V and 4 bases from J, the gap between germline ends came to 12 bases. The CDR3: CSVDLGSTETQYF. The CDR3 bases are TGCAGCGTTGATCTGGGATCAACAGAGACCCAGTACTTC.

The V call is TRBV7-2, the J call TRBJ2-5; D ambiguous. Germline V gives CDR1 SGHTA, CDR2 FQGNSA. The CDR3 is 15 residues long. V was cut by 5 bases and J by 2 bases, with 15 bases left in between. As DNA, the CDR3 is TGTGCCAGCAGCCCGCGAAGACTGTATCAAGAGACCCAGTACTTC. As protein: CASSPRRLYQETQYF.

The chain recombines TRBV5-6 with TRBJ1-1, with D uncertain. The CDR3 loop spans 13 amino acids. Germline-derived CDR1 and CDR2 are SGHDT and YYEEEE. V lost 0 bases and J 7 bases, leaving 10 bases between the germline ends. The CDR3 loop reads CASSLGADGEAFF. CDR3 nucleotides: TGTGCCAGCAGCTTGGGGGCTGACGGTGAAGCTTTCTTT.

The gene calls are TRBV7-9 and TRBJ2-7; no firm D call. Trimming left V 0 bases short and J 4 bases short, with 10 bases between. The germline V gene has CDR1 SEHNR and CDR2 FQNEAQ (reference sequence). The length of the CDR3 is 14 residues. This chain's CDR3 is CASSLAATSYEQYF. CDR3 nucleotide sequence: TGTGCCAGCAGCTTAGCGGCGACTTCTTACGAGCAGTACTTC.

Here the CDR3 reads CASTLRGGRLEQYF. In nucleotides, the CDR3 is TGTGCCAGCACCCTAAGGGGGGGGAGACTCGAGCAGTACTTC. The chain links TRBV11-2 to TRBJ2-7, with D tentatively TRBD2 (7 bases). This CDR3 has 14 residues. V shed 7 bases and J shed 6 bases, with 19 bases lying between them. Germline-derived CDR1 and CDR2 are SGHAT and FQNNGV. Combining the CDR3 with reference TRBV11-2 and TRBJ2-7 gives the whole variable domain EAGVAQSPRYKIIEKRQSVAFWCNPISGHATLYWYQQILGQGPKLLIQFQNNGVVDDSQLPKDRFSAERLKGVDSTLKIQPAKLEDSAVYLCASTLRGGRLEQYFGPGTRLTVT.

This sequence joins TRBV3-1 and TRBJ2-1; D may be TRBD1 or TRBD2 (5 bases each). Germline V gives CDR1 LGHDT, CDR2 YNNKEL (reference sequence). The CDR3 runs to 12 residues. V lost 4 bases to trimming and J lost 7 bases, with 8 bases between them. CDR3 coding DNA: TGTGCCAGCAGCCGTTGGGGGAATGAGCAGTTCTTC. This gives the protein CASSRWGNEQFF.

This chain uses TRBV5-4 with TRBJ1-4; D gene uncertain. Trimming took off 0 bases at V and 8 bases at J, with 11 bases between the two ends. The CDR3 runs to 14 residues. Germline loops: CDR1 SGHNT, CDR2 YYREEE (reference sequence). The CDR3 DNA reads as TGTGCCAGCAGCTTGGGGAGAATGGGAGAAAAACTGTTTTTT. It is translated as CASSLGRMGEKLFF.

V usage is TRBV1 and J usage is TRBJ2-5; the table assigns TRBD1, which was not confirmed against the DNA. TRBV1 is noted as a pseudogene. This CDR3 contains 10 residues. The CDR3, as DNA: TGCACCAGCAGCCACCGGGCCCAGTACTTC. It specifies CTSSHRAQYF.

The chain employs TRBV18 and TRBJ2-7; the match to TRBD1 covers 10 bases. With 2 bases clipped from V and 3 bases from J, the junction kept 4 bases outside the gene matches. The CDR3 spans 15 residues. Looked up from germline, CDR1 is KGHSH and CDR2 is LQKENI. In DNA, the CDR3 is TGTGCCAGCTCACCAAAGACAGGGGGCGGCTACGAGCAGTACTTC. Encoded protein: CASSPKTGGGYEQYF.

V is TRBV6-2 or TRBV6-3 and J is TRBJ2-1; D call uncertain. CDR1 and CDR2 (germline): MNHEY, SVGEGT. Trimming pared 6 bases from V and 0 bases from J, leaving 12 bases between. The CDR3 runs to 15 residues. Written as DNA, the CDR3 is TGTGCCAGCAGCCAAGCATCGAGCTCCTACAATGAGCAGTTCTTC. It codes for CASSQASSSYNEQFF.

This clonotype was seen a single time. This chain connects TRBV27 to TRBJ2-5; D not resolved. V lost 5 bases to trimming and J lost 0 bases, with 7 bases between them. The CDR3 loop spans 13 amino acids. Germline V gene lookup returns CDR1 MNHEY and CDR2 SMNVEV (reference sequence). Written as DNA, the CDR3 is TGTGCCAGCAGTCCCCTGTACCAAGAGACCCAGTACTTC. Protein: CASSPLYQETQYF.

The chain has TRBV20-1 and TRBJ1-2, with 12 bases aligning to TRBD1. Germline assignment: CDR1 DFQATT and CDR2 SNEGSKA (reference sequence). The CDR3 contains 15 residues. With 5 bases clipped from V and 8 bases from J, the junction kept 12 bases outside the gene matches. CDR3 bases: TGCAGTGCTCGCGACCCGGGACAGGGGGCAGGAGGCTACACCTTC. The encoded protein is CSARDPGQGAGGYTF.

The rearrangement joins TRBV29-1 to TRBJ1-1, with 7 bases fitting TRBD1. With 7 bases clipped from V and 5 bases from J, the junction kept 4 bases outside the gene matches. The CDR3 spans 11 residues. Germline V lookup: CDR1 SQVTM, CDR2 ANQGSEA. CDR3: CSGGGQTEAFF. The CDR3 nucleotides are TGCAGCGGGGGGGGACAGACTGAAGCTTTCTTT. The entire variable domain, with the rest obtained from reference TRBV29-1 and TRBJ1-1, is as follows: SAVISQKPSRDICQRGTSLTIQCQVDSQVTMMFWYRQQPGQSLTLIATANQGSEATYESGFVIDKFPISRPNLTFSTLTVSNMSPEDSSIYLCSGGGQTEAFFGQGTRLTVV.

The chain employs TRBV28 and TRBJ1-5; 10 bases line up with TRBD1. Germline V CDR1 and CDR2: MDHEN, SYDVKM. Germline trimming cut 5 bases from V and 2 bases from J; bases unmatched to any gene: 12. The CDR3 contains 18 residues. CDR3 sequence: CASSPPGQGRLGNQPQHF. The CDR3 DNA reads TGTGCCAGCAGTCCCCCGGGACAGGGGAGGTTAGGCAATCAGCCCCAGCATTTT.

This chain uses TRBV20-1 with TRBJ2-1; a possible D gene is TRBD1 (6 bases). Per the germline V gene, CDR1 is DFQATT and CDR2 is SNEGSKA (reference sequence). The CDR3 is made up of 11 amino acids. The CDR3 sequence is CTVQGYNEQFF. DNA for the CDR3: TGCACAGTACAGGGCTACAATGAGCAGTTCTTC.

The chain is built from TRBV30 and TRBJ2-3; D remains ambiguous. The CDR3 has 13 residues. Per the germline V gene, CDR1 is GTSNPN and CDR2 is SVGIG (reference sequence). The V end lost 0 bases, the J end lost 6 bases, and 10 bases lay between the germline ends. CDR3 sequence: CAWSVSHQDTQYF. CDR3 coding DNA: TGTGCCTGGAGTGTGTCACACCAGGATACGCAGTATTTT.

This rearrangement joins TRBV6-2 or TRBV6-3 to TRBJ2-1, with 8 bases aligning to TRBD2. The CDR3 loop spans 17 amino acids. The J segment lost 6 bases and the V segment lost 6 bases, leaving 16 bases of the junction unmatched. In germline, CDR1 is MNHEY, CDR2 SVGEGT. CDR3 DNA: TGTGCCAGCAGCGCCACACGGGGACTAGTTACCCCCAATGAGCAGTTCTTC. As protein: CASSATRGLVTPNEQFF.

This clonotype was counted once. The chain carries TRBV7-3 and TRBJ1-2; 8 bases match TRBD1. The CDR3 contains 15 residues. Trimming removed 3 bases from V and 8 bases from J; junction bases left unmatched: 11. The V gene's germline CDR1 is SGHTA and CDR2 FQGTGA. The CDR3 loop is CASSLAGQGGSGYTF. The CDR3 DNA follows: TGTGCCAGCAGCTTGGCCGGACAGGGAGGATCCGGCTACACCTTC.

V gene TRBV4-2 combines with J gene TRBJ2-7; D is ambiguous. Germline loops: CDR1 LGHNA, CDR2 YNFKEQ. Trimming stripped 0 bases from V and 3 bases from J, with 6 bases between. This CDR3 region has 13 residues. CDR3 sequence reads: CASSQDSGYEQYF. In DNA form, the CDR3 reads TGTGCCAGCAGCCAAGATTCCGGCTACGAGCAGTACTTC.

J is TRBJ2-2 and V is TRBV5-6; the match to TRBD1 covers 8 bases. The CDR3 loop spans 16 amino acids. Trimming at V came to 3 bases and at J to 4 bases, leaving 8 bases not matched to a gene. In germline, CDR1 is SGHDT, CDR2 YYEEEE. DNA for the CDR3: TGTGCCAGCAGCTATGGACAGGGCGCTCCCACCGGGGAGCTGTTTTTT. It codes for CASSYGQGAPTGELFF. The full variable domain, rest sourced from reference TRBV5-6 and TRBJ2-2, is DAGVTQSPTHLIKTRGQQVTLRCSPKSGHDTVSWYQQALGQGPQFIFQYYEEEERQRGNFPDRFSGHQFPNYSSELNVNALLLGDSALYLCASSYGQGAPTGELFFGEGSRLTVL.